These T cell receptor beta chains were read from a single sample in a study of B cell selection in AIRE deficiency. The assay was immunoSEQ multiplex PCR, and TCRdb's table has in-frame clones only and misses some. This repertoire shows some 27,000 clones, roughly 95% found once; its top ten account for roughly 0.22%. Sequencing input: CD4+CD127+ conventional T cells sorted from PBMCs. Receptor source: a human donor in good health. The conserved cysteine and the conserved F or W are not part of the CDR3 here. Fields, in order: V gene, J gene, clone size, CDR3 protein. Part of the rows lack a size; the others show once, few, many or a class for expanded clones.

>TRBV18|TRBJ2-2|NA
ASSPTGGTGELF
>TRBV6-6|TRBJ1-2|once
ASSPLGTRGYT
>TRBV19|TRBJ1-3|NA
ASSIRDSPSGNTIY
>TRBV6-4|TRBJ2-3|few
ARSTSGVSDTQY
>TRBV6-5|TRBJ2-7|few
ASSWTSGSEQY
>TRBV29-1|TRBJ1-1|NA
SVEVRVNTEAF
>TRBV2|TRBJ2-3|NA
ASSTGASGGFTDTQY
>TRBV7-2|TRBJ1-6|NA
ASSFRLSPLH
>TRBV5-4|TRBJ2-7|NA
ASSLRQGTYEQY
>TRBV6-5|TRBJ2-3|NA
ASSSSRRIDTQY
>TRBV18|TRBJ1-5|NA
ASSPGRDQPQH
>TRBV20-1|TRBJ2-5|NA
SNGVQETQY
>TRBV7-9|TRBJ1-5|NA
ASSESGSGQPQH
>TRBV7-9|TRBJ2-3|NA
ASSSLGTDTQY
>TRBV18|TRBJ1-1|NA
ASSPRKGAKDTEAF
>TRBV7-8|TRBJ2-3|NA
ASSLGSSDTQY
>TRBV14|TRBJ1-4|NA
ASSQARGASATNEKLF
>TRBV7-2|TRBJ1-6|NA
ASSLEMGRNSPLH
>TRBV29-1|TRBJ2-1|NA
SAEDRGAYNEQF
>TRBV5-1|TRBJ1-1|NA
ASSGEGTGLGHTEAF
>TRBV7-7|TRBJ2-1|NA
ASSFGTVNEQF
>TRBV6-5|TRBJ2-7|NA
ASSPGTPGGEQY
>TRBV4-1|TRBJ1-1|few
ASSQDRQGRAF
>TRBV5-1|TRBJ2-7|NA
ASSPGLIGGSEQY
>TRBV2|TRBJ2-7|NA
ASSVEGSYEQY
>TRBV7-8|TRBJ2-5|NA
ASSPIGPGVQETQY
>TRBV7-3|TRBJ2-1|NA
ASSLGLAGVPEQF
>TRBV7-2|TRBJ2-5|once
ASTKYQETQY
>TRBV5-1|TRBJ2-1|NA
ASSLEVARDNEQF
>TRBV7-9|TRBJ1-1|NA
ASSLEGNTEAF
>TRBV5-4|TRBJ1-2|NA
ASSLQGAYHGYT
>TRBV6-1|TRBJ2-3|NA
ASTVAEATDTQY
>TRBV11-2|TRBJ1-4|NA
ASSRIRDRDQKLF
>TRBV19|TRBJ2-7|NA
ASSIAAEYYEQY
>TRBV12-5|TRBJ1-2|NA
ASGQRTGGYGYT
>TRBV4-3|TRBJ1-1|NA
ASSQDRQGRAF
>TRBV27|TRBJ2-7|NA
ASSFRTGGYEQY
>TRBV7-8|TRBJ2-4|NA
ASSLRSGGRASDSIQY
>TRBV5-4|TRBJ2-7|NA
ASSPEGTLFYEQY
>TRBV5-1|TRBJ2-1|NA
ASKLRGGVPHEQF
>TRBV18|TRBJ1-1|NA
ASSPQTGRNTEAF
>TRBV5-1|TRBJ1-4|NA
ASSLRDGWNEKLF
>TRBV7-9|TRBJ2-3|NA
ASSRGLTADTQY
>TRBV6-6|TRBJ1-3|NA
ASSPTGNSGNTIY
>TRBV14|TRBJ1-2|NA
ASSRQGLLKGYT
>TRBV18|TRBJ1-5|NA
ASSPIRGNQPQH
>TRBV2|TRBJ2-3|NA
ASGPSGTTDTQY
>TRBV6-1|TRBJ2-7|NA
ASSFYIGASYEQY
>TRBV30|TRBJ1-3|few
AWSRLRSSGNTIY
>TRBV9|TRBJ2-5|NA
ASSQGLPRGQETQY
>TRBV7-9|TRBJ1-4|NA
ASSLGQGPEKLF
>TRBV10-2|TRBJ1-2|NA
ASSESQASPGYGYT